A single sample is the source of the 30 T cell receptor beta chains below, sequenced in a study of T cell responses to AZD1222 COVID-19 vaccine. Method: immunoSEQ multiplex PCR; TCRdb's copy keeps in-frame clones and lacks some. The sample lists roughly 120,000 clones; roughly 90% were seen once. The sample consisted of peripheral blood, taken on day 0 of AZD1222 vaccination. Receptors originate from an adult in good health.

V gene TRBV27 combines with J gene TRBJ1-3, with a weak D call TRBD1 (5 bases). Germline CDR1 and CDR2: MNHEY and SMNVEV (reference sequence). Trimming pared 5 bases from V and 1 base from J, leaving 15 bases between. The CDR3 length is 16 residues. CDR3: CASSPTSWGSGNTIYF. The CDR3 DNA sequence: TGTGCCAGCAGTCCAACTTCTTGGGGGTCTGGAAACACCATATATTTT.

The chain has TRBV5-1 and TRBJ1-4; D perhaps matches TRBD1 (5 bases). Per germline, CDR1 SGHRS and CDR2 YFSETQ. CDR3 length: 14 amino acids. The V and J ends lost 2 bases and 8 bases respectively, with 13 bases between them. CDR3 amino acids: CASSLGQGNEKLFF. CDR3 coding DNA: TGCGCCAGCAGCTTAGGGCAGGGAAACGAAAAACTGTTTTTT.

This clone occurred once. V gene TRBV7-3 combines with J gene TRBJ1-2; 7 bases match TRBD1. The germline CDR1 and CDR2 sequences are SGHTA and FQGTGA. The junction had 7 bases not matched to a gene; V was cut back by 4 bases and J by 8 bases. The CDR3 spans 13 residues. CDR3 loop: CASSSQTGDGYTF. In DNA, the CDR3 is TGTGCCAGCAGCTCGCAAACAGGGGACGGCTACACCTTC.

J is TRBJ2-7 and V is TRBV7-2; no definite D call. The V gene's germline CDR1 is SGHTA and CDR2 FQGNSA. Trimming removed 3 bases from V and 3 bases from J, with 3 bases in between. This CDR3 has 11 residues. In DNA form, the CDR3 reads TGTGCCAGCAGCTTCCGCTACGAGCAGTACTTC. Amino acids: CASSFRYEQYF. The variable domain in full, completed from reference TRBV7-2 and TRBJ2-7, reads GAGVSQSPSNKVTEKGKDVELRCDPISGHTALYWYRQSLGQGLEFLIYFQGNSAPDKSGLPSDRFSAERTGGSVSTLTIQRTQQEDSAVYLCASSFRYEQYFGPGTRLTVT.

The J gene is TRBJ2-7, the V gene TRBV7-9, with D hard to call. CDR1 is SEHNR, CDR2 FQNEAQ, per germline (reference sequence). V was clipped by 1 base and J by 2 bases, with 12 bases between them. CDR3 size: 15 residues. CDR3 bases: TGTGCCAGCAGCTTAGTGGCCTCGCGAACCTACGAGCAGTACTTC. Translating it yields CASSLVASRTYEQYF.

The chain has TRBV18 and TRBJ2-3; D not resolved. The CDR3 has 14 residues. Germline CDR1 and CDR2: KGHSH and LQKENI. The germline V and J ends were trimmed by 4 bases and 2 bases, with 10 bases remaining between them. CDR3 loop: CASSLAGPTDTQYF. DNA for the CDR3: TGTGCCAGCTCACTAGCAGGCCCCACAGATACGCAGTATTTT.

The chain uses TRBV28 and TRBJ2-1; D is possibly TRBD2 (5 bases). The germline gives CDR1 MDHEN, CDR2 SYDVKM. Trimming removed 7 bases at V and 3 bases at J, with 19 bases between. This CDR3 has 16 amino acids. The CDR3 region has the DNA TGTGCCAGCATTCCTCCTGGCGGCGGGTACTACAATGAGCAGTTCTTC. Translation gives CASIPPGGGYYNEQFF.

The chain joins TRBV15 to TRBJ1-1, with a possible D match to TRBD1 (5 bases). V was pared by 5 bases and J by 0 bases, with 10 bases between. From germline, CDR1 is LNHNV and CDR2 YYDKDF (reference sequence). CDR3 length equals 14 residues. The CDR3 sequence is CATSGGGLNTEAFF. The CDR3, as DNA: TGTGCCACCAGCGGGGGAGGGCTGAACACTGAAGCTTTCTTT.

Turning to this clone: The sample has other DNA sequences that encode this CDR3 too. CDR3 in DNA: TGTGCCAGCAGTTCCCCCGAGGGTTACTATGGCTACACCTTC. Its translation is CASSSPEGYYGYTF. The chain has TRBV28 and TRBJ1-2; D unclear. The CDR3 totals 14 residues. Germline loops: CDR1 MDHEN, CDR2 SYDVKM. Between the trimmed V and J ends, which lost 4 bases and 3 bases, there was a span of 12 bases.

The V call is TRBV13, the J call TRBJ1-5, with D tentatively TRBD1 (6 bases). Germline CDR1 is PRHDT and CDR2 is FYEKMQ (reference sequence). The CDR3 is made up of 15 amino acids. Trimming cost V 3 bases and J 3 bases, with 12 bases left between them. CDR3 region: CASSFGQPSNQPQHF. The CDR3 coding sequence is TGTGCCAGCAGCTTTGGACAGCCTTCCAATCAGCCCCAGCATTTT.

Remarks on this clone: The sample has other DNA sequences that encode this CDR3 too. The chain is built from TRBV7-8 and TRBJ1-2, with TRBD1 matching over 9 bases. The CDR3 has 15 amino acids. With 4 bases clipped from V and 3 bases from J, the junction kept 6 bases outside the gene matches. Germline CDR1 SGHVS, CDR2 FQNEAQ. This CDR3 reads CASSSKRTGDYGYTF. The DNA of the CDR3 is TGTGCCAGCAGCTCTAAACGGACAGGGGACTATGGCTACACCTTC.

V and J are TRBV11-3 and TRBJ1-1; D not certain. V gave up 1 base and J gave up 8 bases, with 14 bases separating them. Germline assignment: CDR1 SGHNT and CDR2 YENEEA. The CDR3 totals 14 residues. The CDR3 nucleotides are TGTGCCAGCAGCTTAGGGGTCCAAGGATCCGAAGCTTTCTTT. Translated, it gives CASSLGVQGSEAFF.

This chain joins TRBV28 and TRBJ1-1, with a possible D match to TRBD1 (6 bases). Trimming stripped 8 bases from V and 0 bases from J, with 19 bases between. Germline CDR1 and CDR2: MDHEN and SYDVKM. This CDR3 spans 16 amino acids. CDR3 sequence reads: CASSGAGRPMNTEAFF. CDR3 DNA: TGTGCCAGCTCGGGGGCAGGGAGGCCTATGAACACTGAAGCTTTCTTT.

The chain couples TRBV21-1 to TRBJ1-3; the table names TRBD1, a call not compared with the DNA. TRBV21-1 is deemed a pseudogene. The CDR3 is 16 residues long. In DNA, the CDR3 is TGTGCCAGCAGCAGCCCCCAGGGGGCTGATGGAAACACCATATATTTT. Translation gives CASSSPQGADGNTIYF.

J is TRBJ2-1 and V is TRBV3-1 (or the pseudogene TRBV3-2); D might be TRBD2 (6 bases). There are 12 residues in the CDR3. Germline lookup yields CDR1 LGHDT and CDR2 YNNKEL (reference sequence). Trimming removed 6 bases from V and 6 bases from J, with 9 bases in between. CDR3 residues: CASRRDFNEQFF. The CDR3 DNA is TGTGCCAGCAGGAGGGACTTCAATGAGCAGTTCTTC.

In the case of this clone: The sample carries other DNA sequences with the same CDR3. The chain uses TRBV27 and TRBJ1-5; D ambiguous. The V gene lost 3 bases and the J gene lost 4 bases, with 4 bases spanning the gap. The CDR3 is made up of 12 amino acids. CDR1 and CDR2 (germline): MNHEY, SMNVEV (reference sequence). The CDR3 loop is CASSFLNQPQHF. In nucleotides, the CDR3 is TGTGCCAGCAGTTTTCTAAATCAGCCCCAGCATTTT.

The genes are TRBV7-2 and TRBJ1-2; possible D gene TRBD1, 6 bases. There are 15 residues in the CDR3. V gave up 3 bases and J gave up 3 bases, with 14 bases separating them. Germline V gene lookup returns CDR1 SGHTA and CDR2 FQGNSA. The CDR3, as DNA: TGTGCCAGCAGCTTTTTGGACAGACTATACTATGGCTACACCTTC. The encoded protein is CASSFLDRLYYGYTF.

The chain has TRBV29-1 and TRBJ1-4; D unresolved. V was cut by 5 bases and J by 10 bases, with 11 bases left in between. The V gene's germline CDR1 is SQVTM and CDR2 ANQGSEA. CDR3 size: 11 residues. This chain's CDR3 is CSVKSVGKLFF. CDR3 DNA sequence: TGCAGCGTTAAGTCCGTTGGAAAACTGTTTTTT.

The CDR3 nucleotides read TGTGCCATCACTGCAGAGCTAGGAGATACGCAGTATTTT. Protein: CAITAELGDTQYF. The V call is TRBV10-3, the J call TRBJ2-3; D uncertain. This CDR3 contains 13 residues. V dropped 7 bases and J dropped 5 bases, with 13 bases sitting between them. Germline values: CDR1 ENHRY, CDR2 SYGVKD.

The V call is TRBV4-2, the J call TRBJ2-4, with a weak D call TRBD2 (6 bases). CDR3 length: 17 residues. V dropped 0 bases and J dropped 0 bases, with 12 bases sitting between them. The germline CDR1 and CDR2 sequences are LGHNA and YNFKEQ. This CDR3 is CASSQESGVLAKNIQYF. CDR3 DNA sequence: TGTGCCAGCAGCCAAGAATCGGGGGTCCTAGCCAAAAACATTCAGTACTTC.

The J gene is TRBJ2-6, the V gene TRBV30; no firm D call. This CDR3 contains 15 residues. The V gene lost 1 base and the J gene lost 2 bases, with 9 bases spanning the gap. The germline V gene has CDR1 GTSNPN and CDR2 SVGIG (reference sequence). CDR3 coding DNA: TGTGCCTGGAGTGGGCAGCCGGCTGGGGCCAACGTCCTGACTTTC. As protein: CAWSGQPAGANVLTF.

This clone occurred once. The CDR3 is CASSRKRGSSYNEQFF. In nucleotides, the CDR3 is TGTGCCAGCAGCCGAAAGCGGGGGAGCTCCTACAATGAGCAGTTCTTC. This chain joins TRBV7-9 and TRBJ2-1, with 8 bases that match TRBD2. CDR3 length: 16 amino acids. Germline-derived CDR1 and CDR2 are SEHNR and FQNEAQ (reference sequence). J was trimmed by 0 bases and V by 5 bases; bases with no gene match: 6. The whole variable domain, filled in from reference TRBV7-9 and TRBJ2-1, reads DTGVSQNPRHKITKRGQNVTFRCDPISEHNRLYWYRQTLGQGPEFLTYFQNEAQLEKSRLLSDRFSAERPKGSFSTLEIQRTEQGDSAMYLCASSRKRGSSYNEQFFGPGTRLTVL.

The chain has TRBV5-4 and TRBJ1-3; no clear D gene. Germline CDR1 is SGHNT and CDR2 is YYREEE (reference sequence). The CDR3 has 15 residues. V was trimmed by 0 bases and J by 0 bases, leaving 7 bases between them. The CDR3 DNA follows: TGTGCCAGCAGCTTGGACAGTCCCTCTGGAAACACCATATATTTT. As protein: CASSLDSPSGNTIYF.

The chain combines TRBV3-1 (or the pseudogene TRBV3-2) with TRBJ1-5; unclear D gene. The CDR3 is 15 amino acids. V shed 1 base and J shed 3 bases, with 10 bases lying between them. Germline V gene data show CDR1 as LGHDT and CDR2 as YNNKEL (reference sequence). The CDR3 nucleotides are TGTGCCAGCAGCCAAGGCGACATCTACAATCAGCCCCAGCATTTT. This translates into CASSQGDIYNQPQHF.

The chain combines TRBV27 with TRBJ1-1; D gene uncertain. The germline V and J ends were trimmed by 5 bases and 1 base, with 11 bases remaining between them. This CDR3 has 14 residues. Germline assignment: CDR1 MNHEY and CDR2 SMNVEV (reference sequence). Here the CDR3 DNA reads TGTGCCAGCAGTAAGAGGGAAAAGAACACTGAAGCTTTCTTT. Amino acids: CASSKREKNTEAFF.

V is TRBV5-5 and J is TRBJ1-5; D uncertain. CDR1 is SGHKS, CDR2 YYEKEE, per germline (reference sequence). V lost 3 bases and J 4 bases, leaving 5 bases between the germline ends. This CDR3 contains 12 residues. The CDR3 is CASSSPNQPQHF. The CDR3 DNA is TGTGCCAGCAGCTCGCCAAATCAGCCCCAGCATTTT.

The V and J genes are TRBV11-2 and TRBJ1-2; D might be TRBD1 (6 bases). Deletions cut 5 bases from V and 3 bases from J, with 16 bases between. The CDR3 has 15 residues. Looked up from germline, CDR1 is SGHAT and CDR2 is FQNNGV. CDR3 nucleotide sequence: TGTGCCAGCAGCCCCCCGGGGGGGGGCCACTATGGCTACACCTTC. It codes for CASSPPGGGHYGYTF.

The chain recombines TRBV28 with TRBJ1-4; weak D call: TRBD1 (5 bases). Trimming stripped 2 bases from V and 8 bases from J, with 15 bases between. Looked up from germline, CDR1 is MDHEN and CDR2 is SYDVKM. CDR3 length equals 15 residues. The CDR3 is CASSLPGRGGEKLFF. As DNA, the CDR3 is TGTGCCAGCAGTTTACCAGGACGGGGGGGAGAAAAACTGTTTTTT.

This clone was observed a few times. The chain uses TRBV10-3 and TRBJ2-3; D is possibly TRBD1 (5 bases). The CDR3 runs to 15 residues. Germline V gene data show CDR1 as ENHRY and CDR2 as SYGVKD. The V end was cut by 3 bases, the J end by 0 bases, with 10 bases between. The CDR3 region has the DNA TGTGCCATCAGTGATGACAGAGCTAGCACAGATACGCAGTATTTT. It is translated as CAISDDRASTDTQYF.

The rearrangement joins TRBV5-1 to TRBJ1-6; unclear D gene. CDR3 length equals 15 residues. Germline V gene data show CDR1 as SGHRS and CDR2 as YFSETQ. Trimming pared 0 bases from V and 10 bases from J, leaving 14 bases between. The CDR3 here is CASSLAEGLTSPLHF. CDR3 DNA: TGCGCCAGCAGCTTGGCCGAAGGGTTAACCTCACCCCTCCACTTT. The full variable domain, completed using reference TRBV5-1 and TRBJ1-6, is KAGVTQTPRYLIKTRGQQVTLSCSPISGHRSVSWYQQTPGQGLQFLFEYFSETQRNKGNFPGRFSGRQFSNSRSEMNVSTLELGDSALYLCASSLAEGLTSPLHFGNGTRLTVT.